The 17 T cell receptor beta chains below come from one sample, sequenced in a study of blood T cell repertoires in COVID-19 (dated by TCRdb to 2019 to 2021). Libraries were made using the immunoSEQ multiplex PCR assay. In TCRdb, the immuneACCESS table is reduced to in-frame sequences with V and J assigned. These tables do not hold every clone; where another copy was compared, an unresolved V gene accounts for under half, and the others remain unexplained. The sample has tens of thousands of clones on record, about 85% of them singletons. The ten most abundant clones make up 20% to 30% of the sample. The source material was peripheral blood. These receptors originate from a man older than 75 with active or convalescent COVID-19.

In nucleotides, the CDR3 is TGTGCCAGCAGCTTGGGTCTAGCGGGCGCCCATAAAGAGACCCAGTACTTC. Protein: CASSLGLAGAHKETQYF. The J gene is TRBJ2-5, the V gene TRBV5-6; 8 positions agree with TRBD2. The germline gives CDR1 SGHDT, CDR2 YYEEEE. This CDR3 region has 17 residues. V was clipped by 0 bases and J by 3 bases; unmatched bases: 10.

The V call is TRBV27, the J call TRBJ1-4; 7 bases are shared with TRBD1. J lost 10 bases, V lost 5 bases, and 1 base had no gene match. The CDR3 has 11 residues. From germline, CDR1 is MNHEY and CDR2 SMNVEV (reference sequence). The DNA of the CDR3 is TGTGCCAGCAGTCAGGGGGGAAAACTGTTTTTT. This translates into CASSQGGKLFF.

The V gene is TRBV5-1, the J gene TRBJ2-3; no clear D gene. CDR1 SGHRS and CDR2 YFSETQ come from the germline V gene. V dropped 2 bases and J dropped 3 bases, with 4 bases sitting between them. This CDR3 region has 12 residues. Here the CDR3 reads CASSLQTDTQYF. For the CDR3, the DNA is TGCGCCAGCAGCTTACAGACAGATACGCAGTATTTT.

CDR3 sequence reads: CASSITGAVYGYTF. The CDR3 nucleotides read TGCGCCAGCAGCATAACAGGGGCGGTCTATGGCTACACCTTC. This chain uses TRBV5-1 with TRBJ1-2; 7 bases are a match to TRBD1. CDR1 and CDR2 from the germline V gene are SGHRS and YFSETQ. The CDR3 loop spans 14 amino acids. Trimming cost V 4 bases and J 4 bases; bases outside gene matches: 7.

The rearrangement uses TRBV19 and TRBJ2-5, with 12 positions matching TRBD2. The V gene's germline CDR1 is LNHDA and CDR2 SQIVND (reference sequence). The CDR3 is 17 residues long. The ends lost 3 bases at V and 5 bases at J; junction bases unmatched: 10. The CDR3 sequence is CASSISSGGAVGETQYF. The CDR3 region has the DNA TGTGCCAGTAGTATTTCTAGCGGGGGGGCCGTAGGGGAGACCCAGTACTTC.

V and J are TRBV7-2 and TRBJ2-6, with TRBD2 identical over 8 bases. The J segment lost 1 base and the V segment lost 7 bases, leaving 6 bases of the junction unmatched. The length of the CDR3 is 16 residues. Germline lookup yields CDR1 SGHTA and CDR2 FQGNSA. CDR3 sequence (DNA): TGTGCCAGCATCCCGGGGGGGGCGTCTGGGGCCAACGTCCTGACTTTC. This translates into CASIPGGASGANVLTF.

The rearrangement uses TRBV12-3 or TRBV12-4 and TRBJ2-2, with D unclear. V gave up 7 bases and J gave up 8 bases, with 8 bases separating them. The CDR3 runs 11 residues. The CDR3 nucleotides are TGTGCCAGCACTTCCGGTGGGGAGCTGTTTTTT. Protein: CASTSGGELFF.

The chain has TRBV7-9 and TRBJ1-1; no clear D. This CDR3 spans 13 amino acids. V dropped 2 bases and J dropped 3 bases, with 7 bases sitting between them. Germline lookup yields CDR1 SEHNR and CDR2 FQNEAQ (reference sequence). Here the CDR3 DNA reads TGTGCCAGCAGCTTAAGTTCGGACACTGAAGCTTTCTTT. This translates into CASSLSSDTEAFF.

This rearrangement joins TRBV2 to TRBJ2-1; D possibly corresponds to TRBD2 (6 bases). CDR3 length: 15 residues. CDR1 is SNHLY, CDR2 FYNNEI, per germline. The V and J ends lost 7 bases and 6 bases respectively, with 19 bases between them. The CDR3 nucleotides read TGTGCCAGCATGGGGCTGGGGGGAGTGGGCAATGAGCAGTTCTTC. Translating gives CASMGLGGVGNEQFF. The variable domain in full, completed from reference TRBV2 and TRBJ2-1, reads EPEVTQTPSHQVTQMGQEVILRCVPISNHLYFYWYRQILGQKVEFLVSFYNNEISEKSEIFDDQFSVERPDGSNFTLKIRSTKLEDSAMYFCASMGLGGVGNEQFFGPGTRLTVL.

The chain combines TRBV14 with TRBJ2-5; 11 bases are shared with TRBD1. Looked up from germline, CDR1 is SGHDN and CDR2 is FVKESK. This CDR3 has 16 amino acids. V gave up 3 bases and J gave up 5 bases; unmatched junction bases: 8. DNA for the CDR3: TGTGCCAGCAGCCAGCCCTGGACAGGGGGCTATGAGACCCAGTACTTC. This encodes CASSQPWTGGYETQYF.

Concerning this clone: The same CDR3 also results from other DNA sequences found in this sample. V gene TRBV2 combines with J gene TRBJ1-6; D perhaps matches TRBD1 (5 bases). Trimming shortened V by 2 bases and J by 8 bases, and 10 bases separated the two germline ends. Per germline, CDR1 SNHLY and CDR2 FYNNEI. The CDR3 covers 14 residues. CDR3 bases: TGTGCCAGCAGTGAAAGGAGGGGATATTCACCCCTCCACTTT. Translation: CASSERRGYSPLHF.

This clone was observed once. The V call is TRBV18, the J call TRBJ1-2; TRBD1 aligns across 12 bases. The germline CDR1 and CDR2 sequences are KGHSH and LQKENI. CDR3 length equals 14 residues. V gave up 6 bases and J gave up 8 bases; unmatched junction bases: 7. For the CDR3, the DNA is TGTGCCAGCTCCCTTGGGACAGGGGGCGAGGGCTACACCTTC. It specifies CASSLGTGGEGYTF.

The chain combines TRBV4-1 with TRBJ1-1, with 12 positions matching TRBD1. This CDR3 spans 16 amino acids. With V trimmed by 5 bases and J by 5 bases, 9 bases remained unmatched. Germline V CDR1 and CDR2: MGHRA, YSYEKL. CDR3 protein: CASSNPGQGARTEAFF. The CDR3 nucleotides are TGCGCCAGCAGCAACCCGGGACAGGGGGCACGTACTGAAGCTTTCTTT.

This clone was detected only once. The chain combines TRBV5-1 with TRBJ1-2; 8 bases map to TRBD1. Germline CDR1 is SGHRS and CDR2 is YFSETQ. The J segment lost 5 bases and the V segment lost 5 bases, leaving 8 bases of the junction unmatched. The CDR3 spans 14 residues. CDR3 protein: CASSRGTGEYGYTF. DNA for the CDR3: TGCGCCAGCAGTCGTGGGACAGGCGAATATGGCTACACCTTC.

The J gene is TRBJ1-1, the V gene TRBV7-8; D is ambiguous. Trimming pared 2 bases from V and 7 bases from J, leaving 14 bases between. Germline values: CDR1 SGHVS, CDR2 FQNEAQ. The CDR3 sequence is 14 residues long. The CDR3 DNA reads TGTGCCAGCAGCTTAACGGTCGGGGTAGTTGAAGCTTTCTTT. Translated, it gives CASSLTVGVVEAFF.

This chain joins TRBV5-1 and TRBJ1-5, with 7 positions matching TRBD1. Looked up from germline, CDR1 is SGHRS and CDR2 is YFSETQ. This CDR3 is 15 amino acids long. With 1 base clipped from V and 1 base from J, the junction kept 2 bases outside the gene matches. The CDR3 loop is CASSLLGQSNQPQHF. As DNA, the CDR3 is TGCGCCAGCAGCTTGTTGGGACAGAGCAATCAGCCCCAGCATTTT.

The V gene is TRBV5-1, the J gene TRBJ2-5; 10 bases agree with TRBD2. V shed 4 bases, J shed 6 bases, and the junction held 12 bases outside the gene matches. The CDR3 runs to 16 residues. The germline CDR1 and CDR2 sequences are SGHRS and YFSETQ. The CDR3 reads CASSLILAGEVKTQYF. CDR3 nucleotide sequence: TGCGCCAGCAGCCTTATTCTAGCGGGGGAAGTAAAGACCCAGTACTTC.